The 20 T cell receptor beta chains below all came from one sample that was sequenced in a study of cytomegalovirus exposure and HLA in healthy donors (dated by TCRdb to 2015 to 2018). The library was made by the immunoSEQ multiplex PCR assay. The multiplex PCR relied on a mix of 60 forward primers for TCR Vbeta segments and 13 reverse primers for TCR Jbeta segments. Drawn from immuneACCESS, this table holds only the in-frame rearrangements with V and J called that TCRdb kept. Clones are partly lost; checked studies trace under half to an unresolved V gene and leave the rest unexplained. In all, the sample holds around 97,000 clones, and about 77% of those were seen once. Under 13% of the sample is taken by the ten largest. What was sequenced was PBMCs. The source is a woman aged 18-29 years in good health and CMV-seropositive.

CDR3 loop: CASSLAGSFTGELFF. CDR3 DNA: TGTGCCAGCAGCTTAGCGGGGAGCTTCACCGGGGAGCTGTTTTTT. V is TRBV6-5 and J is TRBJ2-2; 8 nucleotides match TRBD2. Germline CDR1 reads MNHEY; CDR2 reads SVGAGI. The junction had 7 bases not matched to a gene; V was cut back by 6 bases and J by 4 bases. This CDR3 is 15 amino acids long.

The chain recombines TRBV15 with TRBJ2-1, with TRBD2 matching over 10 bases. Unmatched junction bases numbered 8, after V lost 8 bases and J lost 10 bases. The CDR3 is 13 residues long. Per the germline V gene, CDR1 is LNHNV and CDR2 is YYDKDF (reference sequence). The CDR3 sequence is CATGLAAYSEQFF. DNA of the CDR3: TGTGCCACCGGACTAGCGGCCTACTCCGAGCAGTTCTTC. Full variable domain (outside the CDR3, taken from reference TRBV15 and TRBJ2-1): DAMVIQNPRYQVTQFGKPVTLSCSQTLNHNVMYWYQQKSSQAPKLLFHYYDKDFNNEADTPDNFQSRRPNTSFCFLDIRSPGLGDTAMYLCATGLAAYSEQFFGPGTRLTVL.

The DNA of the CDR3 is TGTGCCAGCAGCCAAGGGAGCGGGGAATACAATGAGCAGTTCTTC. This translates into CASSQGSGEYNEQFF. The chain joins TRBV4-2 to TRBJ2-1, with 7 bases that match TRBD2. Looked up from germline, CDR1 is LGHNA and CDR2 is YNFKEQ. This CDR3 has 15 amino acids. V lost 1 base, J lost 4 bases, and 4 bases stayed unmatched.

The chain joins TRBV9 to TRBJ2-1, with D uncertain. The CDR3 is made up of 17 amino acids. CDR1 and CDR2 from the germline V gene are SGDLS and YYNGEE. Trimming removed 1 base from V and 3 bases from J, with 17 bases in between. The CDR3 sequence: CASSVPDTPEDYNEQFF. CDR3 nucleotides: TGTGCCAGCAGCGTACCAGATACACCTGAGGACTACAATGAGCAGTTCTTC.

V is TRBV9 and J is TRBJ2-3, with 11 bases that match TRBD2. From germline, CDR1 is SGDLS and CDR2 YYNGEE. V lost 0 bases and J lost 2; bases outside the gene matches: 8. CDR3 length equals 18 residues. In nucleotides, the CDR3 is TGTGCCAGCAGCGTAGGACTAGCGGGAAGGGACCCCACAGATACGCAGTATTTT. Protein product: CASSVGLAGRDPTDTQYF.

This clone was recorded once. V usage is TRBV7-2 and J usage is TRBJ1-2; maybe TRBD1 (6 bases). Germline CDR1 is SGHTA and CDR2 is FQGNSA. CDR3 length equals 13 residues. V lost 0 bases, J lost 8 bases, and 10 bases lay in between. CDR3 bases: TGTGCCAGCAGCTTAGCTGGGGGCGGCGGCTACACCTTC. Its translation: CASSLAGGGGYTF. Full variable domain (remainder filled in from reference TRBV7-2 and TRBJ1-2): GAGVSQSPSNKVTEKGKDVELRCDPISGHTALYWYRQSLGQGLEFLIYFQGNSAPDKSGLPSDRFSAERTGGSVSTLTIQRTQQEDSAVYLCASSLAGGGGYTFGSGTRLTVV.

This clone came up once. This chain joins TRBV5-1 and TRBJ1-2, with D possibly being TRBD1 (5 bases). CDR1 and CDR2 from the germline V gene are SGHRS and YFSETQ. Trimming left V 0 bases short and J 6 bases short, with 12 bases between. The CDR3 sequence is 14 residues long. CDR3 protein: CASSLGPGTNGYTF. In DNA form, the CDR3 reads TGCGCCAGCAGCTTGGGTCCAGGGACTAATGGCTACACCTTC.

This chain uses TRBV19 with TRBJ1-3; 7 bases map to TRBD1. V trimming: 5 bases; J trimming: 0 bases; junction bases outside the gene matches: 13. The CDR3 is 18 residues long. The germline gives CDR1 LNHDA, CDR2 SQIVND (reference sequence). The CDR3 sequence: CASSYDSGQVDSGNTIYF. CDR3 sequence (DNA): TGTGCCAGTAGTTACGACAGCGGACAGGTCGACTCTGGAAACACCATATATTTT.

The chain carries TRBV6-5 and TRBJ2-7; 9 bases are a match to TRBD1. There are 14 residues in the CDR3. CDR1 and CDR2 (germline): MNHEY, SVGAGI. J lost 6 bases, V lost 0 bases, and 3 bases had no gene match. The chain's CDR3 is CASSYSGDRAEQYF. The DNA for the CDR3 is TGTGCCAGCAGTTACTCCGGGGACAGGGCCGAGCAGTACTTC.

V and J are TRBV7-9 and TRBJ2-1; 8 positions agree with TRBD1. This CDR3 spans 14 amino acids. Trimming cost V 5 bases and J 9 bases; bases outside gene matches: 9. The germline V gene encodes CDR1 SEHNR and CDR2 FQNEAQ (reference sequence). CDR3 nucleotide sequence: TGTGCCAGCAGCGCCCTTGGGACAGGTAGTGAGCAGTTCTTC. It translates to CASSALGTGSEQFF.

J is TRBJ2-7 and V is TRBV21-1; the tabulated D call, TRBD1, remains unverified against the DNA. TRBV21-1 is classified as a pseudogene. CDR3 size: 16 residues. Here the CDR3 DNA reads TGTGCCAGCAGCAAAACCACAGGAGTTCTCACCTACGAGCAGTACTTC. Translation gives CASSKTTGVLTYEQYF.

This clone showed up just a few times. The DNA of the CDR3 is TGCAGTGCCCTCTATGAGCAGTTCTTC. Its protein is CSALYEQFF. The genes are TRBV20-1 and TRBJ2-1, with D unclear. The germline gives CDR1 DFQATT, CDR2 SNEGSKA (reference sequence). Trimming took 6 bases from V and 8 from J, leaving 5 bases between them. CDR3 length equals 9 residues.

The chain couples TRBV15 to TRBJ1-1; no clear D gene. This CDR3 is 15 amino acids long. The germline CDR1 and CDR2 sequences are LNHNV and YYDKDF (reference sequence). Trimming took off 0 bases at V and 7 bases at J, with 15 bases between the two ends. The CDR3 here is CATSREGMRSFEAFF. The CDR3 region has the DNA TGTGCCACCAGCAGAGAGGGTATGAGGTCCTTTGAAGCTTTCTTT. Supplemented by reference TRBV15 and TRBJ1-1, the full variable domain reads DAMVIQNPRYQVTQFGKPVTLSCSQTLNHNVMYWYQQKSSQAPKLLFHYYDKDFNNEADTPDNFQSRRPNTSFCFLDIRSPGLGDTAMYLCATSREGMRSFEAFFGQGTRLTVV.

V and J are TRBV5-1 and TRBJ2-2; weak D call: TRBD2 (5 bases). Deletions cut 2 bases from V and 5 bases from J, with 16 bases between. The CDR3 covers 16 residues. The germline gives CDR1 SGHRS, CDR2 YFSETQ. Here the CDR3 DNA reads TGCGCCAGCAGCTTACTCTGGGAGTCGAGGACCGGGGAGCTGTTTTTT. Its protein is CASSLLWESRTGELFF. Supplemented by reference TRBV5-1 and TRBJ2-2, the full variable domain reads KAGVTQTPRYLIKTRGQQVTLSCSPISGHRSVSWYQQTPGQGLQFLFEYFSETQRNKGNFPGRFSGRQFSNSRSEMNVSTLELGDSALYLCASSLLWESRTGELFFGEGSRLTVL.

The J gene is TRBJ2-7, the V gene TRBV30; D is perhaps TRBD1 (6 bases). Germline values: CDR1 GTSNPN, CDR2 SVGIG (reference sequence). The V end was cut by 7 bases, the J end by 3 bases, with 13 bases between. The CDR3 is 12 amino acids. The CDR3 sequence: CAFRTENYEQYF. The CDR3 DNA reads TGTGCCTTCCGGACAGAAAACTACGAGCAGTACTTC.

The J gene is TRBJ2-2, the V gene TRBV6-1; 9 nucleotides line up with TRBD1. V was clipped by 4 bases and J by 7 bases; unmatched bases: 4. CDR1 and CDR2 from the germline V gene are MNHNS and SASEGT. The CDR3 loop spans 14 amino acids. The CDR3 region has the DNA TGTGCCAGCAGTGTAACAGGGGGCCTCGGGGAGCTGTTTTTT. It yields the protein CASSVTGGLGELFF.

To note about this clone: Other DNA sequences in this specimen translate into the identical CDR3. V and J are TRBV7-9 and TRBJ1-2, with 9 bases lining up with TRBD1. With 2 bases clipped from V and 0 bases from J, the junction kept 7 bases outside the gene matches. CDR3 length: 17 residues. Germline CDR1 and CDR2: SEHNR and FQNEAQ (reference sequence). The CDR3 DNA sequence: TGTGCCAGCAGCTTACTAATTACAGGGGGCTCTAACTATGGCTACACCTTC. Residues: CASSLLITGGSNYGYTF. The full variable domain, completed using reference TRBV7-9 and TRBJ1-2, is DTGVSQNPRHKITKRGQNVTFRCDPISEHNRLYWYRQTLGQGPEFLTYFQNEAQLEKSRLLSDRFSAERPKGSFSTLEIQRTEQGDSAMYLCASSLLITGGSNYGYTFGSGTRLTVV.

This chain joins TRBV5-1 and TRBJ2-1; 9 bases fit TRBD2. Germline lookup yields CDR1 SGHRS and CDR2 YFSETQ. The CDR3 covers 16 residues. The J segment lost 5 bases and the V segment lost 4 bases, leaving 10 bases of the junction unmatched. CDR3 sequence: CASSVGSASGNNEQFF. In nucleotides, the CDR3 is TGCGCCAGCAGCGTCGGGTCGGCTAGCGGGAACAATGAGCAGTTCTTC.

The chain has TRBV2 and TRBJ1-1, with 11 bases identical to TRBD1. The CDR3 totals 14 residues. V shed 6 bases, J shed 7 bases, and the junction held 7 bases outside the gene matches. Looked up from germline, CDR1 is SNHLY and CDR2 is FYNNEI. CDR3 nucleotide sequence: TGTGCCAGCAGAGGGGACAGGGGGGGTGGTGAAGCTTTCTTT. Protein product: CASRGDRGGGEAFF. The full variable domain, completed using reference TRBV2 and TRBJ1-1, is EPEVTQTPSHQVTQMGQEVILRCVPISNHLYFYWYRQILGQKVEFLVSFYNNEISEKSEIFDDQFSVERPDGSNFTLKIRSTKLEDSAMYFCASRGDRGGGEAFFGQGTRLTVV.

The chain employs TRBV10-3 and TRBJ2-7, with TRBD1 as a possible D gene (6 bases). CDR3 size: 15 residues. The V end lost 0 bases, the J end lost 4 bases, and 13 bases lay between the germline ends. Germline V gene sequence: CDR1 ENHRY, CDR2 SYGVKD. CDR3 bases: TGTGCCATCAGTGAGTCCGGGACAAGTCTTTACGAGCAGTACTTC. It specifies CAISESGTSLYEQYF.